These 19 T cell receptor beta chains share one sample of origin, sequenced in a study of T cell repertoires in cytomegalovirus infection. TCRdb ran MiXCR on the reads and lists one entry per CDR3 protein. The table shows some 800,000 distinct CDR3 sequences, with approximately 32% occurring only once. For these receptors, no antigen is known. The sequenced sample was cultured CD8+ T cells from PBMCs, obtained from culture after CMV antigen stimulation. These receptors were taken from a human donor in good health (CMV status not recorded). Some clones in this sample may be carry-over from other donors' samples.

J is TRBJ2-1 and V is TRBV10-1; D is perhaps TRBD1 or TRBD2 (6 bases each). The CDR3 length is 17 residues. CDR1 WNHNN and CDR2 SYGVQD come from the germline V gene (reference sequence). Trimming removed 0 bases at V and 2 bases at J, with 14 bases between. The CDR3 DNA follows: TGCGCCAGCAGTGAGTCGATCCCAGGGGAGGCCTACAATGAGCAGTTCTTC. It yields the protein CASSESIPGEAYNEQFF.

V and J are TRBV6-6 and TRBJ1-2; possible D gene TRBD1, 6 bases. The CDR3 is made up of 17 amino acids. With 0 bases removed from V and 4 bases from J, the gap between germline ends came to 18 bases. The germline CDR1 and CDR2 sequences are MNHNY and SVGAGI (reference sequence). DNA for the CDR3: TGTGCCAGCAGTTACTCGTCCTTGTGGGGGCTTAGCTATGGCTACACCTTC. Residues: CASSYSSLWGLSYGYTF.

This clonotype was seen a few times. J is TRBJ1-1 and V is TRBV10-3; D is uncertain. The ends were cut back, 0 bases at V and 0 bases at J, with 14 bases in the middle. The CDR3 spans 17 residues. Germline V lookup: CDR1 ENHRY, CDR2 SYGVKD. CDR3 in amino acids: CAISESPAPPMNTEAFF. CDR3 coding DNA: TGTGCCATCAGTGAGTCGCCAGCCCCACCGATGAACACTGAAGCTTTCTTT.

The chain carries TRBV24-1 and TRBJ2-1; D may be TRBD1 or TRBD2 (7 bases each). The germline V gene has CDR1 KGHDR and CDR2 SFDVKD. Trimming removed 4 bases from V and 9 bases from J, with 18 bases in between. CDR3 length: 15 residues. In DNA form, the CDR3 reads TGTGCCACCAGTGACAGGGGGGGGGATCTCCGTGAGCAGTTCTTC. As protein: CATSDRGGDLREQFF.

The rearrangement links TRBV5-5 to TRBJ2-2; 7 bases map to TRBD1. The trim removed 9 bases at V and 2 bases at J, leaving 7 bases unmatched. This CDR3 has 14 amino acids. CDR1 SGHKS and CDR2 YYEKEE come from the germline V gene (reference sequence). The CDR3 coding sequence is TGTGCCACCTCGGGACAGTTCAACACCGGGGAGCTGTTTTTT. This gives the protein CATSGQFNTGELFF.

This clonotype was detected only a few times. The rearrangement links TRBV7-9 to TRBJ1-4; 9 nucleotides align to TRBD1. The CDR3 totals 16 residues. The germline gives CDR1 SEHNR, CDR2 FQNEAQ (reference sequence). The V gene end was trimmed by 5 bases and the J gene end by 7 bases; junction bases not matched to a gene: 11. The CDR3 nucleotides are TGTGCCAGCAGCAGAACGACAGGGGGAGGAAGTGAAAAACTGTTTTTT. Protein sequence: CASSRTTGGGSEKLFF.

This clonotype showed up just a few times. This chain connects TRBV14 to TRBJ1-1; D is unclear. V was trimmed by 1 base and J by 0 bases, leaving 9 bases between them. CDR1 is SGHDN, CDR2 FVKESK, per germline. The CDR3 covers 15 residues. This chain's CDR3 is CASSQALGLNTEAFF. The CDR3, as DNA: TGTGCCAGCAGCCAAGCTCTGGGCCTGAACACTGAAGCTTTCTTT.

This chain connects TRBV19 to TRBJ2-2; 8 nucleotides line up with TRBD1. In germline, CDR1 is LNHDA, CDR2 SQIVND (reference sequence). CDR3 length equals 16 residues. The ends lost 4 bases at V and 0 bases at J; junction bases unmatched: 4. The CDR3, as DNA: TGTGCCAGTAGTACCCTGACAGGGGCGAACACCGGGGAGCTGTTTTTT. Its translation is CASSTLTGANTGELFF. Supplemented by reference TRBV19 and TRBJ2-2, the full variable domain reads DGGITQSPKYLFRKEGQNVTLSCEQNLNHDAMYWYRQDPGQGLRLIYYSQIVNDFQKGDIAEGYSVSREKKESFPLTVTSAQKNPTAFYLCASSTLTGANTGELFFGEGSRLTVL.

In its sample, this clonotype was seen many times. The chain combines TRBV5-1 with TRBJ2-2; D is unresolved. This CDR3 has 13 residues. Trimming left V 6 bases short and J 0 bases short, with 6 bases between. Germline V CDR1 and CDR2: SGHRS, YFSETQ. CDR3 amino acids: CASNEANTGELFF. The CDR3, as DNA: TGCGCCAGCAATGAGGCGAACACCGGGGAGCTGTTTTTT.

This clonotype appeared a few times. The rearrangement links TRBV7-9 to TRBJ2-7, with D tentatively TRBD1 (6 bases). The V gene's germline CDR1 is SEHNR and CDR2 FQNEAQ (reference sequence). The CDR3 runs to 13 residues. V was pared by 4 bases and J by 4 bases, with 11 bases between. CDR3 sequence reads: CASSSTTGYEQYF. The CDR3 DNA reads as TGTGCCAGCAGCTCCACGACAGGATACGAGCAGTACTTC.

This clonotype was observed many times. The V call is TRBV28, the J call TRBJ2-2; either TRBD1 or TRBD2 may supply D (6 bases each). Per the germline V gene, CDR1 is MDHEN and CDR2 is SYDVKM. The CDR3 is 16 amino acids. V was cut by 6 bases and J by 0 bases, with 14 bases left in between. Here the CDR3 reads CASRQRGGPNTGELFF. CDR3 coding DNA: TGTGCCAGCAGGCAGCGAGGGGGGCCGAACACCGGGGAGCTGTTTTTT.

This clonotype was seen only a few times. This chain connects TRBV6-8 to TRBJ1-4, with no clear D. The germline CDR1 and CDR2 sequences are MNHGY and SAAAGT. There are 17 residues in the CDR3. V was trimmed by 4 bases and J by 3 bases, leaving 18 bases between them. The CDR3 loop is CASSFRGGGVANEKLFF. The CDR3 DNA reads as TGTGCCAGCAGTTTTCGGGGTGGTGGAGTGGCTAATGAAAAACTGTTTTTT.

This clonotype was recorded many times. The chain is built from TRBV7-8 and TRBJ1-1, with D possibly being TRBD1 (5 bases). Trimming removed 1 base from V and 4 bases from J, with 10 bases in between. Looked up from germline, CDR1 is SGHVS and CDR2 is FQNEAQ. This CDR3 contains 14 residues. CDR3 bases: TGTGCCAGCAGCTTAGGGCTCGGGACCACTGAAGCTTTCTTT. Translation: CASSLGLGTTEAFF.

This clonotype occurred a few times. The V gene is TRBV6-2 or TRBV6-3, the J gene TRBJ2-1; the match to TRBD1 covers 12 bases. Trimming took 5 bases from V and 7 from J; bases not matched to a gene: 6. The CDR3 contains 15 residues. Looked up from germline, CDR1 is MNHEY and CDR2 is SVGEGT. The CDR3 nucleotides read TGTGCCAGCAGTCCGGGACAGGGGGCGCTTAATGAGCAGTTCTTC. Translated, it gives CASSPGQGALNEQFF.

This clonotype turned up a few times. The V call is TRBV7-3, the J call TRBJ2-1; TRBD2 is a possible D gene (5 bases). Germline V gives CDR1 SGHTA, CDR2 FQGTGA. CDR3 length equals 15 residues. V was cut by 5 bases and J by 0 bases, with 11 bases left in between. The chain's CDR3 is CASSQSGSSYNEQFF. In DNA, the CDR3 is TGTGCCAGCAGCCAATCGGGGAGCTCCTACAATGAGCAGTTCTTC.

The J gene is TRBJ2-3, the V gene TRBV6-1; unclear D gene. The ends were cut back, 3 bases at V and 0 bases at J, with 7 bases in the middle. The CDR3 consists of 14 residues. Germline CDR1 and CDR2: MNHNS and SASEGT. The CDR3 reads CASSDQFSTDTQYF. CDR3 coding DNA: TGTGCCAGCAGTGACCAGTTCAGCACAGATACGCAGTATTTT.

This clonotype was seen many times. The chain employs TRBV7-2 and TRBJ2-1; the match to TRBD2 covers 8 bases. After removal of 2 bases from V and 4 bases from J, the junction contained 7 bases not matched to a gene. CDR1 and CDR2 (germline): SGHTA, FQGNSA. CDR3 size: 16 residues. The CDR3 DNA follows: TGTGCCAGCAGCTTATCAGGCGGGGGGATATACAATGAGCAGTTCTTC. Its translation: CASSLSGGGIYNEQFF.

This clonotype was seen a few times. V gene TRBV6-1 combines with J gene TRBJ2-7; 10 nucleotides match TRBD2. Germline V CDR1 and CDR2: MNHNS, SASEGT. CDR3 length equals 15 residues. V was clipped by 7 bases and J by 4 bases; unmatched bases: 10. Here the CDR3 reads CASMVELAGMYEQYV. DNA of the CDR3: TGTGCCAGCATGGTTGAACTAGCGGGGATGTACGAGCAGTACGTC.

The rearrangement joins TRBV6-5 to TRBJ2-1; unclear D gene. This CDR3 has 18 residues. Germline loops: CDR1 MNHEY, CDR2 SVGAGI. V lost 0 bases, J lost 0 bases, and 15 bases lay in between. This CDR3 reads CASSYSKWRSSSYNEQFF. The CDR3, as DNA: TGTGCCAGCAGTTACTCGAAGTGGCGGTCGAGCTCCTACAATGAGCAGTTCTTC.